This entry describes one TCR beta chain. The germline V and J ends were trimmed by 1 base and 0 bases, with 6 bases remaining between them. In germline, CDR1 is ENHRY, CDR2 SYGVKD. This CDR3 spans 14 amino acids. Only Caucasian adults living in Nashville, Tennessee made up the donor group. The sample originates from a study of shared clonotypes between healthy human individuals. Deep-level running was used for the assay. The authors split each subset's genomic DNA evenly across several immunoSEQ plates. DNA from unsorted PBMC was sequenced on ten immunoSEQ deep assay plates. Data came from immunoSEQ multiplex PCR; TCRdb stores just in-frame clones and leaves some out. The data show about half a million clones, around 79% seen once.

The sample taken for sequencing was PBMCs. This sequence was found in a woman between 40 and 55 years old in good health. Some clones in this sample may be carry-over from other donors' samples. J is TRBJ1-2 and V is TRBV10-3; D not certain. CDR3 sequence: CAISELDPNYGYTF. The CDR3 DNA is TGTGCCATCAGTGAGTTGGACCCTAACTATGGCTACACCTTC.